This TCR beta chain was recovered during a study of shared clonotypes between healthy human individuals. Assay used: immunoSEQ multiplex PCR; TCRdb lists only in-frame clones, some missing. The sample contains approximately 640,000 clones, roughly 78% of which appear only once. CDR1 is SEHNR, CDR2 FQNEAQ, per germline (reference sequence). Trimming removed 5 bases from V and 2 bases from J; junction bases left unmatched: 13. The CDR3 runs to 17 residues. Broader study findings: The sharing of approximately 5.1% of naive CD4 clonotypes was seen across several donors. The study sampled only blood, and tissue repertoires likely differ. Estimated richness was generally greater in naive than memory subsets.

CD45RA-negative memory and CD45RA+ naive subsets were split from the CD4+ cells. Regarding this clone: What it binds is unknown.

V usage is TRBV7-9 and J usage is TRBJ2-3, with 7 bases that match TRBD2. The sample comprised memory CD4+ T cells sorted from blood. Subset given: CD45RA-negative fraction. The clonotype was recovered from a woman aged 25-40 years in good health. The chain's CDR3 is CASSPIVGGLVTDTQYF. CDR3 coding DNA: TGTGCCAGCAGCCCCATTGTGGGAGGGCTGGTCACAGATACGCAGTATTTT.